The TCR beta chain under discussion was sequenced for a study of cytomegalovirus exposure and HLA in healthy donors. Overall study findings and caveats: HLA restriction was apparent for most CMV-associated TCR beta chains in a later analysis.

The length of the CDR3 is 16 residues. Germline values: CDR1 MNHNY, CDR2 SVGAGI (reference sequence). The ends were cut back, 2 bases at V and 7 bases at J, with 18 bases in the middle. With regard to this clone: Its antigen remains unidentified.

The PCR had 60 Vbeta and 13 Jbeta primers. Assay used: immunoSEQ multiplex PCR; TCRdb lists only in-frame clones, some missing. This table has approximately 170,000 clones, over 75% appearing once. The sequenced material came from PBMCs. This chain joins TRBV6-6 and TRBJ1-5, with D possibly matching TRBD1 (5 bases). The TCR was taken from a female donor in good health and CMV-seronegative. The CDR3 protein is CASSYGGWGERQPQHF. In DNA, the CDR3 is TGTGCCAGCAGTTACGGGGGGTGGGGGGAACGGCAGCCCCAGCATTTT.